This T cell receptor beta chain emerged from a study of regulatory T cells in long-lasting Graves disease. In its sample, this clonotype was seen many times. Time point described: persistent/refractory GD, antithyroid drugs over 5 years with positive TRAb. RNA extracted from PBMCs served as the sequencing template. Construction of TCR beta libraries relied on iRepertoire HTBI primers and on Arm-PCR targeting CDR3 regions. One entry per CDR3 protein results from TCRdb running MiXCR on the multiplex PCR reads. Seen here are 310,000 or so distinct CDR3 sequences, roughly a fifth observed once, and the top ten hold roughly 29%. Germline-derived CDR1 and CDR2 are LNHDA and SQIVND (reference sequence). This CDR3 is built from 16 residues. Trimming cost V 5 bases and J 1 base; bases outside gene matches: 8.

The material sequenced was peripheral blood mononuclear cells (PBMCs), taken when the disease was refractory, from a patient treated with antithyroid drugs. The V call is TRBV19, the J call TRBJ2-5; 9 bases are a match to TRBD1. The TCR comes from a female donor with Graves disease. This CDR3 is CASSPARTGVQETQYF. The CDR3 DNA reads as TGTGCCAGTAGTCCCGCTCGGACAGGGGTCCAAGAGACCCAGTACTTC.